The 4 T cell receptor beta chains below were found in one sample sequenced in a study of T-cell memory formation after mild COVID-19. Via MiXCR, TCRdb re-called the 5' RACE reads, giving one row per CDR3 protein. The data hold fewer than 250,000 distinct CDR3 sequences, with 15% to 20% observed a single time. The sequenced sample was PBMCs or a T cell subset sorted from them (not recorded which). These receptors originate from an adult woman who had mild COVID-19 (a few samples of this study predate the infection). Cell type and time point are not known.

The rearrangement uses TRBV12-3 or TRBV12-4 and TRBJ2-1; 8 nucleotides match TRBD2. Germline trimming cut 5 bases from V and 3 bases from J; bases unmatched to any gene: 9. This CDR3 is 16 amino acids long. The CDR3 sequence is CASSTYGTSNYNEQFF. The CDR3 DNA reads as TGTGCCAGCAGTACCTACGGGACTAGTAACTACAATGAGCAGTTCTTC.

The V gene is TRBV5-1, the J gene TRBJ1-1, with TRBD1 as a possible D gene (5 bases). Per the germline V gene, CDR1 is SGHRS and CDR2 is YFSETQ. The CDR3 has 14 amino acids. The ends were cut back, 0 bases at V and 1 base at J, with 7 bases in the middle. The CDR3 protein is CASSLDRTNTEAFF. The CDR3 DNA follows: TGCGCCAGCAGCTTGGACAGGACGAACACTGAAGCTTTCTTT.

The chain employs TRBV5-1 and TRBJ2-7; D is ambiguous. This CDR3 is 15 amino acids long. Per germline, CDR1 SGHRS and CDR2 YFSETQ. Trimming took off 0 bases at V and 2 bases at J, with 12 bases between the two ends. CDR3 coding DNA: TGCGCCAGCAGCTTGGTCGGCGGATCCGCCTACGAGCAGTACTTC. Its protein product is CASSLVGGSAYEQYF.

This clonotype occurred a few times. The chain recombines TRBV19 with TRBJ1-1, with D possibly matching TRBD1 (6 bases). The CDR3 is 16 residues long. Germline V gives CDR1 LNHDA, CDR2 SQIVND (reference sequence). Trimming cost V 4 bases and J 6 bases, with 21 bases left between them. The CDR3 DNA reads as TGTGCCAGTAGTACTGAGGCCCAGGGGAGGGGCGCTGAAGCTTTCTTT. Translating it yields CASSTEAQGRGAEAFF.